This entry describes one T cell receptor (beta chain). The target antigen is unknown. From germline, CDR1 is SGHDN and CDR2 FVKESK. CDR3 size: 15 residues. V lost 1 base, J lost 5 bases, and 11 bases lay in between. Some clones are missing from TCRdb's copy, which holds only in-frame ones; the method was immunoSEQ multiplex PCR. The sample yields 100,000 to 150,000 clones, roughly 93% seen once. The data are from a study of Tregs in tolerant kidney transplant recipients. General study results and limits: Activated donor B cell expansion appeared to reveal the most relevant donor-specific TCRbeta repertoire. Biological reproducibility was not directly addressed, but technical replication error appeared minimal.

CD4+CD25+CD127- Tregs, CD4+CD25- non-Tregs, CD4 and CD8 cells were sorted. The sequence came from a human donor in good health. Material: CD4+ T cells from blood. V usage is TRBV14 and J usage is TRBJ2-2, with D perhaps given as TRBD1 or TRBD2 (5 bases each). Written as DNA, the CDR3 is TGTGCCAGCAGCCAAGTTCGTGGGGGTACCGGGGAGCTGTTTTTT. Translation: CASSQVRGGTGELFF.